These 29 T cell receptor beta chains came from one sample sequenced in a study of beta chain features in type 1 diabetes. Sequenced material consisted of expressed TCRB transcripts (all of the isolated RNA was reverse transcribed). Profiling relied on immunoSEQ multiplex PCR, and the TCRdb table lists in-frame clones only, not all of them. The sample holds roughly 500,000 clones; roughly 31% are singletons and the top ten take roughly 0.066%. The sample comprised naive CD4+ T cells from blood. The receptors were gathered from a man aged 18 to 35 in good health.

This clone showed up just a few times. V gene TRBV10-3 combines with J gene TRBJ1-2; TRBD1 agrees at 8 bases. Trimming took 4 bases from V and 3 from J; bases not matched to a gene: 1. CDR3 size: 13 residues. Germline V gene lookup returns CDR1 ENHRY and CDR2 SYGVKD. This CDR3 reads CAISVQGDYGYTF. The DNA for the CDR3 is TGTGCCATCAGTGTACAGGGGGACTATGGCTACACCTTC.

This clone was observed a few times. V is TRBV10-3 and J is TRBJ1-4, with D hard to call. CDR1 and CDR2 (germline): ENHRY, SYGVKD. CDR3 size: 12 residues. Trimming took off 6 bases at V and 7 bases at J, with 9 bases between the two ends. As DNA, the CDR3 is TGTGCCATCAGCCCCGGGCCTGAAAAACTGTTTTTT. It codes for CAISPGPEKLFF.

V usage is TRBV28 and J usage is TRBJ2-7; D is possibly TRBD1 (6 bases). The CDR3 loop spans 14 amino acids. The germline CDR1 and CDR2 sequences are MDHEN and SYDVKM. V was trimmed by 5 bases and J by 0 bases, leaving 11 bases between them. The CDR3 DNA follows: TGTGCCAGCAGTCAAAACAGGGTCTCCTACGAGCAGTACTTC. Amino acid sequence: CASSQNRVSYEQYF.

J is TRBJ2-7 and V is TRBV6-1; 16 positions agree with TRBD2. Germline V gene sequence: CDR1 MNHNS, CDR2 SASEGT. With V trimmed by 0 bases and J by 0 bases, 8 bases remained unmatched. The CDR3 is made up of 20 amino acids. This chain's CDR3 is CASSEALLGLAGGSSYEQYF. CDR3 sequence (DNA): TGTGCCAGCAGTGAAGCGCTTCTGGGACTAGCGGGAGGGAGCTCCTACGAGCAGTACTTC.

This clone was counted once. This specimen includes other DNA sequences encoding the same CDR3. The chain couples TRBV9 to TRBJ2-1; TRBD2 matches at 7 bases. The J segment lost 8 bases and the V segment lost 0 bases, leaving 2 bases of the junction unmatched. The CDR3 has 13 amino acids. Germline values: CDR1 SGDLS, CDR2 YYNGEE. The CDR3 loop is CASSVGLADEQFF. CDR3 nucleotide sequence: TGTGCCAGCAGCGTAGGACTAGCCGATGAGCAGTTCTTC.

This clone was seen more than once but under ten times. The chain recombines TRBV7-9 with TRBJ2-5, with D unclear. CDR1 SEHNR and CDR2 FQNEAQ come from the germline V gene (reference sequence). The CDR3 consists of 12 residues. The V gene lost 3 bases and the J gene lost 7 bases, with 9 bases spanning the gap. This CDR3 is CASSFPLGTQYF. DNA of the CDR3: TGTGCCAGCAGCTTCCCTTTGGGGACCCAGTACTTC.

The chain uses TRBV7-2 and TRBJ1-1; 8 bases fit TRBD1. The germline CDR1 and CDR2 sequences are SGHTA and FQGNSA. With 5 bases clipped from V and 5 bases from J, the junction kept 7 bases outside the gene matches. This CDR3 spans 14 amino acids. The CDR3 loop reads CASSTQGVETEAFF. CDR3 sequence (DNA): TGTGCCAGCAGCACACAGGGGGTGGAGACTGAAGCTTTCTTT. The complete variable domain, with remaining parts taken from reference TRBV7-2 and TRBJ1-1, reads GAGVSQSPSNKVTEKGKDVELRCDPISGHTALYWYRQSLGQGLEFLIYFQGNSAPDKSGLPSDRFSAERTGGSVSTLTIQRTQQEDSAVYLCASSTQGVETEAFFGQGTRLTVV.

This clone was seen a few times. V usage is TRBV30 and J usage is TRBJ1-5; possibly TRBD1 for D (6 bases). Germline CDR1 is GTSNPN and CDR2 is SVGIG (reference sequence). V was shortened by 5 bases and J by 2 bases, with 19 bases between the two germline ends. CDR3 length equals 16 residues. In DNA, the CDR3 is TGTGCCTGGTCGCGGGACACAATCGGTGGCAATCAGCCCCAGCATTTT. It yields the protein CAWSRDTIGGNQPQHF. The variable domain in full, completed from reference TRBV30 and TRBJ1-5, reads SQTIHQWPATLVQPVGSPLSLECTVEGTSNPNLYWYRQAAGRGLQLLFYSVGIGQISSEVPQNLSASRPQDRQFILSSKKLLLSDSGFYLCAWSRDTIGGNQPQHFGDGTRLSIL.

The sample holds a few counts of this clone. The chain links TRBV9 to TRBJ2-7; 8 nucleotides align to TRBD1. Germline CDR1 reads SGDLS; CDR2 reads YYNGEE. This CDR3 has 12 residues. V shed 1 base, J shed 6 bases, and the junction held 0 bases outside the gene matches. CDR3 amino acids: CASSVTGGEQYF. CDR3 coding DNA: TGTGCCAGCAGCGTAACAGGGGGCGAGCAGTACTTC.

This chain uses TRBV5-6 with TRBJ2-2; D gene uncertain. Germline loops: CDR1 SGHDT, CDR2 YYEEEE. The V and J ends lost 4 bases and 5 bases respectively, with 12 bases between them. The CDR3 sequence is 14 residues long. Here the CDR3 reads CASSPEFGTGELFF. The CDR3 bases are TGTGCCAGCAGCCCCGAGTTTGGGACCGGGGAGCTGTTTTTT. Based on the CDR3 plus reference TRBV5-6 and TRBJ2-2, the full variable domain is DAGVTQSPTHLIKTRGQQVTLRCSPKSGHDTVSWYQQALGQGPQFIFQYYEEEERQRGNFPDRFSGHQFPNYSSELNVNALLLGDSALYLCASSPEFGTGELFFGEGSRLTVL.

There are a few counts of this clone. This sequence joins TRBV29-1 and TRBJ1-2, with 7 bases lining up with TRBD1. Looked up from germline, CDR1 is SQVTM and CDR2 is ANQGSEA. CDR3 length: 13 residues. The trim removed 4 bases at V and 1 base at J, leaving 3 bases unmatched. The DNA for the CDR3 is TGCAGCGTTGCGGCAGGGGGTAACTATGGCTACACCTTC. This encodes CSVAAGGNYGYTF.

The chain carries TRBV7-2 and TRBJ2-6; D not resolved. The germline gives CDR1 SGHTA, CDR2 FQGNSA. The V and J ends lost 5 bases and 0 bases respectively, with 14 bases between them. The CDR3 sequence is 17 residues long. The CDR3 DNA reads TGTGCCAGCAGCCCGACGAACTCAATCTCTGGGGCCAACGTCCTGACTTTC. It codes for CASSPTNSISGANVLTF.

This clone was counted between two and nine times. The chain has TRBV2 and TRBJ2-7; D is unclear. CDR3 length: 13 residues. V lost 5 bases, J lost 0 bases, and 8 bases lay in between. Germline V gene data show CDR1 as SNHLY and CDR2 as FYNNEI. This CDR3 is CASSRQVSYEQYF. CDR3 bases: TGTGCCAGCAGTCGTCAGGTCTCCTACGAGCAGTACTTC.

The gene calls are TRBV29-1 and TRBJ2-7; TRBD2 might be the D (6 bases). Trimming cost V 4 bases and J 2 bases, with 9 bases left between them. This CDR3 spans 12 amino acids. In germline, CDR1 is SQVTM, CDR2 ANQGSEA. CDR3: CSVGRETYEQYF. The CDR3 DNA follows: TGCAGCGTTGGACGGGAGACCTACGAGCAGTACTTC.

CDR3 bases: TGTGCCAGCGGCCGAAATTGGGGGAACATTCAGTACTTC. Its translation is CASGRNWGNIQYF. The chain is built from TRBV7-9 and TRBJ2-4; D may match TRBD1 or TRBD2 (5 bases each). V gave up 8 bases and J gave up 7 bases, with 15 bases separating them. Germline V gene lookup returns CDR1 SEHNR and CDR2 FQNEAQ (reference sequence). CDR3 size: 13 residues.

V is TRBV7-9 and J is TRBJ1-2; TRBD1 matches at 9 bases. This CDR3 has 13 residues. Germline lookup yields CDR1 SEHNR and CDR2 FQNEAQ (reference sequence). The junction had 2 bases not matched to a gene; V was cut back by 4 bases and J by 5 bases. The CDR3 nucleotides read TGTGCCAGCAGCTACAGGGGGCATTATGGCTACACCTTC. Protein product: CASSYRGHYGYTF.

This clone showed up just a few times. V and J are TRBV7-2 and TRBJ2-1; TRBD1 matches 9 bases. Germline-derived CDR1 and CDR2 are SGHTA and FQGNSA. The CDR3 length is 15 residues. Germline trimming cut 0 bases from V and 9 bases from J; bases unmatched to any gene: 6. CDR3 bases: TGTGCCAGCAGCTTAGCGGGGACAGGGAAGAGTGAGCAGTTCTTC. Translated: CASSLAGTGKSEQFF.

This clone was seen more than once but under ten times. CDR3 DNA: TGTGCCAGCAGCTTTTGGGACACGGATCAGCCCCAGCATTTT. It is translated as CASSFWDTDQPQHF. This sequence joins TRBV7-9 and TRBJ1-5; maybe TRBD1 (6 bases). Germline V gene sequence: CDR1 SEHNR, CDR2 FQNEAQ (reference sequence). CDR3 length: 14 amino acids. Trimming removed 3 bases from V and 5 bases from J, with 11 bases in between.

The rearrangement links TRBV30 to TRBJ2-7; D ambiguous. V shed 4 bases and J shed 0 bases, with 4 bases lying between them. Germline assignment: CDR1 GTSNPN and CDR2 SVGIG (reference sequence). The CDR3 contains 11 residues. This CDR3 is CAWKNSYEQYF. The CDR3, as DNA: TGTGCCTGGAAGAACTCCTACGAGCAGTACTTC.

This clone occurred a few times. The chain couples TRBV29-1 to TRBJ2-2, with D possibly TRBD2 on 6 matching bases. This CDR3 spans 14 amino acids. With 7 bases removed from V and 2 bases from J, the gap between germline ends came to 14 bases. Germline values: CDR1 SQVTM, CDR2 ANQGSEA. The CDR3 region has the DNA TGCAGCGCTGGGACTTACCTTAACACCGGGGAGCTGTTTTTT. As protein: CSAGTYLNTGELFF.

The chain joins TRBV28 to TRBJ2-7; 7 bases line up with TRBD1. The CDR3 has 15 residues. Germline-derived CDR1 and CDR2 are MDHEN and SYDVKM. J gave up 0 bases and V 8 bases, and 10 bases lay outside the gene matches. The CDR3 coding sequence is TGTGCCAGCGTAGCAGGACAGGTTTCCTCCTACGAGCAGTACTTC. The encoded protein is CASVAGQVSSYEQYF.

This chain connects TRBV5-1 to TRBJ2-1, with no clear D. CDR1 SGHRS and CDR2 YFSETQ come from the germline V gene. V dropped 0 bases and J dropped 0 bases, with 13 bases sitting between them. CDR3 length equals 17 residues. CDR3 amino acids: CASSLEGVWGSYNEQFF. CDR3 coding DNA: TGCGCCAGCAGCTTGGAGGGTGTATGGGGCTCCTACAATGAGCAGTTCTTC.

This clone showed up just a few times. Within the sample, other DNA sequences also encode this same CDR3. CDR3 amino acids: CASSLAGYTDTQYF. The CDR3 DNA reads TGTGCCAGCAGCTTAGCAGGATACACAGATACGCAGTATTTT. V usage is TRBV7-2 and J usage is TRBJ2-3; D is unresolved. The CDR3 has 14 amino acids. Deletions cut 0 bases from V and 2 bases from J, with 6 bases between. CDR1 SGHTA and CDR2 FQGNSA come from the germline V gene.

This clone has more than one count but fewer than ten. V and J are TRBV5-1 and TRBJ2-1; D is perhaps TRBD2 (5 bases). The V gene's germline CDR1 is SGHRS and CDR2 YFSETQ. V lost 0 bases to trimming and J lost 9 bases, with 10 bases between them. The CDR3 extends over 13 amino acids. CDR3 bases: TGCGCCAGCAGCTTGGTGCCCAGCGGTGAGCAGTTCTTC. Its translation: CASSLVPSGEQFF.

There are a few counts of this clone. The CDR3 bases are TGTGCCAGCAGCTCTGGCTCAGGGGGTGGCCAAGAGACCCAGTACTTC. It is translated as CASSSGSGGGQETQYF. The chain employs TRBV14 and TRBJ2-5; TRBD1 matches at 7 bases. The trim removed 5 bases at V and 1 base at J, leaving 10 bases unmatched. Germline CDR1 and CDR2: SGHDN and FVKESK. The CDR3 is 16 residues long. Using reference TRBV14 and TRBJ2-5 for the parts outside the CDR3, the full variable domain is EAGVTQFPSHSVIEKGQTVTLRCDPISGHDNLYWYRRVMGKEIKFLLHFVKESKQDESGMPNNRFLAERTGGTYSTLKVQPAELEDSGVYFCASSSGSGGGQETQYFGPGTRLLVL.

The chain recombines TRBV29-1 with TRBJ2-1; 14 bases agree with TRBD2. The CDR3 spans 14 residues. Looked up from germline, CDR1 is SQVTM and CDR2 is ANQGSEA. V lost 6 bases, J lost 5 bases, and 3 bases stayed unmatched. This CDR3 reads CSVGTSGGHNEQFF. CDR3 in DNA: TGCAGCGTCGGGACTAGCGGGGGACACAATGAGCAGTTCTTC.

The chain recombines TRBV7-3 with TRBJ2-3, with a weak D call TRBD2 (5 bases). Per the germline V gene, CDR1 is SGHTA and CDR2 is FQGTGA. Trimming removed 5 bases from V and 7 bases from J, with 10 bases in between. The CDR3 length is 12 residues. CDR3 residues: CASSPDSYTQYF. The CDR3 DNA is TGTGCCAGCAGCCCGGACTCCTATACGCAGTATTTT.

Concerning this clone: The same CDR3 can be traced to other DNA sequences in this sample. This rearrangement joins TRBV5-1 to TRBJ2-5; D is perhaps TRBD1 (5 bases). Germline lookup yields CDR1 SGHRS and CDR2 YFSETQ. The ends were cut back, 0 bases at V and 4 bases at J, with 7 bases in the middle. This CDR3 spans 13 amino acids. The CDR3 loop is CASSLEGAETQYF. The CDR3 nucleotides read TGCGCCAGCAGCTTGGAAGGGGCAGAGACCCAGTACTTC. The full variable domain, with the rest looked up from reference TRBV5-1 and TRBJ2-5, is KAGVTQTPRYLIKTRGQQVTLSCSPISGHRSVSWYQQTPGQGLQFLFEYFSETQRNKGNFPGRFSGRQFSNSRSEMNVSTLELGDSALYLCASSLEGAETQYFGPGTRLLVL.

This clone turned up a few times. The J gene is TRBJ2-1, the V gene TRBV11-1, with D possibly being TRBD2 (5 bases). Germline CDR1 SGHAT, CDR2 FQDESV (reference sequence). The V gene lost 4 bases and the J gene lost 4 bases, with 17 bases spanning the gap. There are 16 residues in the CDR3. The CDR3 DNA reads TGTGCCAGCAGCTCGGAGCGGACTGGGCTTTACAATGAGCAGTTCTTC. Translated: CASSSERTGLYNEQFF.